The 8 T cell receptor beta chains below come from one sample, sequenced in a study of blood T cell repertoires in COVID-19. The table came from immunoSEQ multiplex PCR; TCRdb's copy has only in-frame clones and leaves some out. The sample records 85,000 to 120,000 clones, more than 90% being singletons. Specimen: peripheral blood. Every receptor here comes from a woman between 45 and 60 years old with COVID-19, enrolled during active disease.

This chain connects TRBV10-3 to TRBJ2-7; D might be TRBD1 (6 bases). The CDR3 has 12 amino acids. Trimming took off 8 bases at V and 4 bases at J, with 12 bases between the two ends. CDR1 ENHRY and CDR2 SYGVKD come from the germline V gene. CDR3 DNA: TGTGCCATCGGACAGATTAAGTACGAGCAGTACTTC. Its protein product is CAIGQIKYEQYF.

V gene TRBV6-6 combines with J gene TRBJ2-7, with a possible D match to TRBD1 (6 bases). This CDR3 comprises 17 residues. Germline V lookup: CDR1 MNHNY, CDR2 SVGAGI (reference sequence). Trimming left V 5 bases short and J 3 bases short, with 23 bases between. Written as DNA, the CDR3 is TGTGCCAGCAGTCTTATACCTACAGGGCCGAATCGCTACGAGCAGTACGTC. Encoded protein: CASSLIPTGPNRYEQYV.

This chain connects TRBV27 to TRBJ2-7, with 10 bases fitting TRBD1. The CDR3 consists of 15 residues. V lost 2 bases and J lost 3; bases outside the gene matches: 4. Germline assignment: CDR1 MNHEY and CDR2 SMNVEV (reference sequence). CDR3 coding DNA: TGTGCCAGCAGTTTAGGACAGGGGGTCGGCTACGAGCAGTACTTC. The encoded protein is CASSLGQGVGYEQYF.

This rearrangement joins TRBV3-1 (or the pseudogene TRBV3-2) to TRBJ2-3; 7 nucleotides line up with TRBD2. Germline trimming cut 4 bases from V and 3 bases from J; bases unmatched to any gene: 10. Germline-derived CDR1 and CDR2 are LGHDT and YNNKEL (reference sequence). There are 16 residues in the CDR3. CDR3 sequence reads: CASSPSRSGKTDTQYF. The CDR3 nucleotides read TGTGCCAGCAGCCCATCGAGGAGCGGGAAAACAGATACGCAGTATTTT.

This clone was observed a handful of times. The chain links TRBV28 to TRBJ1-3; 8 nucleotides agree with TRBD1. CDR1 is MDHEN and CDR2 is SYDVKM in the germline V gene. V lost 2 bases, J lost 2 bases, and 2 bases stayed unmatched. The CDR3 length is 15 residues. The chain's CDR3 is CASSLETGAGNTIYF. The CDR3 DNA sequence: TGTGCCAGCAGTTTAGAGACAGGGGCTGGAAACACCATATATTTT.

V usage is TRBV7-3 and J usage is TRBJ2-3; D not certain. This CDR3 comprises 17 residues. From germline, CDR1 is SGHTA and CDR2 FQGTGA. V lost 0 bases and J 3 bases, leaving 16 bases between the germline ends. CDR3 bases: TGTGCCAGCAGCTTAACACAAGCCCTTAAGAGGACAGATACGCAGTATTTT. Translated: CASSLTQALKRTDTQYF.

The count of this clone is one. The CDR3 DNA reads TGTGCCAGTATGAGCGGGGGGTGGGCCGGGGAGCTGTTTTTT. Protein sequence: CASMSGGWAGELFF. The rearrangement links TRBV19 to TRBJ2-2, with 9 nucleotides matching TRBD2. V shed 7 bases, J shed 6 bases, and the junction held 6 bases outside the gene matches. The CDR3 consists of 14 residues. From germline, CDR1 is LNHDA and CDR2 SQIVND (reference sequence).

The chain recombines TRBV27 with TRBJ2-7; the match to TRBD1 covers 7 bases. Trimming at V came to 6 bases and at J to 2 bases, leaving 7 bases not matched to a gene. CDR1 and CDR2 (germline): MNHEY, SMNVEV (reference sequence). The CDR3 has 14 amino acids. CDR3 sequence (DNA): TGTGCCAGCAGCCACGGACAGGCCACCTACGAGCAGTACTTC. Translation: CASSHGQATYEQYF.